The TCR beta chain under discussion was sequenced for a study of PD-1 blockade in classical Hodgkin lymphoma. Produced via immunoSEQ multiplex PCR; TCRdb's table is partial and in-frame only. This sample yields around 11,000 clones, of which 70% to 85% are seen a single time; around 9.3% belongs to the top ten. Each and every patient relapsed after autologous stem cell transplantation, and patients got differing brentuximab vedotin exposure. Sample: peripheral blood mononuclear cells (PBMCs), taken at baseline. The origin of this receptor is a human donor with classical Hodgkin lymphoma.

CDR3 in amino acids: CAITGTSGGELFF. In DNA, the CDR3 is TGTGCCATCACCGGGACTAGCGGCGGGGAGCTGTTTTTT. The chain joins TRBV10-3 to TRBJ2-2; TRBD2 agrees at 11 bases. Looked up from germline, CDR1 is ENHRY and CDR2 is SYGVKD. This CDR3 has 13 amino acids. After removal of 7 bases from V and 7 bases from J, the junction contained 2 bases not matched to a gene.